The source of this TCR beta chain is a study of T-cell memory formation after mild COVID-19. UMIs and sample barcodes were carried by the TCR alpha and TCR beta cDNA libraries that 5'RACE produced using constant-segment primers. TCRdb re-called the 5' RACE reads with MiXCR, one entry per CDR3 protein. The repertoire consists of roughly 140,000 distinct CDR3 sequences, with more than 13% occurring once and the leading ten covering less than 30%. Trimming at V came to 2 bases and at J to 9 bases, leaving 4 bases not matched to a gene. Germline V gene data show CDR1 as SGDLS and CDR2 as YYNGEE. This CDR3 contains 15 residues.

Sequencing was carried out using PBMCs or a T cell subset sorted from them (not recorded which). The TCR comes from an adult woman who had mild COVID-19 (a few samples of this study predate the infection). Cell type and time point are not known. The genes are TRBV9 and TRBJ2-1; 14 bases fit TRBD2. As DNA, the CDR3 is TGTGCCAGCAGCGTTTCCGGGACTAGCGGGAGTGAGCAGTTCTTC. Translation gives CASSVSGTSGSEQFF.